In its sample, the clone carrying this T cell receptor (beta chain) was seen a few times. Its antigen is undetermined. V was clipped by 3 bases and J by 2 bases; unmatched bases: 13. The germline V gene has CDR1 SGHAT and CDR2 FQNNGV. The CDR3 consists of 19 residues. This sample stems from a study of blood T cells in healthy people across ages. Study results and caveats: Naive and antigen-experienced cells could not be conclusively compared, given unsorted PBMCs. Long-lived and aged donors differed, with more naive CD4+ cells and higher diversity in the long-lived.

Isolation per sample recovered at least 7 million PBMCs. For the second PCR, which ran for roughly 7 to 11 cycles, a sample-barcoded 5' primer and a J-beta primer mix were used. Every single cDNA molecule received a tag from a template-switch adaptor with 12 random nucleotides. Using its own MiXCR run on the 5' RACE reads, TCRdb lists one record per CDR3 protein. The data show about 1.8 million distinct CDR3 sequences, with approximately 50% seen just once and 2% to 2.5% held by the top ten. Sample: blood. This TCR was sampled from a woman aged 40 to 55 in good health. This chain connects TRBV11-2 to TRBJ1-4; 9 bases are a match to TRBD1. The CDR3 protein is CASSLPYRGRNGTNEKLFF. The CDR3 region has the DNA TGTGCCAGCAGCTTGCCATACAGGGGGCGCAATGGCACTAATGAAAAACTGTTTTTT.